The clone carrying this TCR beta chain has ten or more counts. The record originates from a study of early T cells in non-severe SARS-CoV-2 infection. CDR1 is DFQATT, CDR2 SNEGSKA, per germline (reference sequence). CDR3 length: 14 amino acids. With 6 bases removed from V and 7 bases from J, the gap between germline ends came to 19 bases. TCRdb analysed the 5' RACE reads with MiXCR anew, one entry per CDR3 protein. This repertoire shows 55,000 to 65,000 distinct CDR3 sequences, around 12% found once; its top ten account for over 1.3%. The source of this sequence is an adult who was a healthcare worker with PCR-confirmed SARS-CoV-2 infection or an uninfected control (not recorded which). Specimen: whole blood, collected at baseline. The chain couples TRBV20-1 to TRBJ1-5, with D maybe TRBD1 (6 bases). For the CDR3, the DNA is TGCAGTGCCCGCCAGGGACAAGGGGCGCAGCCCCAGCATTTT. Translated, it gives CSARQGQGAQPQHF.